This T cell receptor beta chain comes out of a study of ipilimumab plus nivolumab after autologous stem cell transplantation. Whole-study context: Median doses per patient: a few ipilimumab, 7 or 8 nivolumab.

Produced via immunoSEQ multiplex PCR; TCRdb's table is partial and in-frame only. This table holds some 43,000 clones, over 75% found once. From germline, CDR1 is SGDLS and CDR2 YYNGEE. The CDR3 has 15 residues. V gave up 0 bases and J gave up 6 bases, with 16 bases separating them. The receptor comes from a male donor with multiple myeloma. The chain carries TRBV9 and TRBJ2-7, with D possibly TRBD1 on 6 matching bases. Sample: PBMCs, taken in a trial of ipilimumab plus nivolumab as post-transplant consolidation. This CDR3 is CASSVVAGDFSEQYF. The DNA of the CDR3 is TGTGCCAGCAGCGTAGTGGCAGGGGATTTTTCCGAGCAGTACTTC.